The 24 T cell receptor beta chains below come from one sample, sequenced in a study of human T cells and chemical hapten exposure. A single record per CDR3 protein comes from TCRdb applying MiXCR to the RACE reads. The repertoire holds some 65,000 distinct CDR3 sequences, roughly 6.6% seen once, with around 3.4% in the top ten. Time point: healthy volunteer bleed at 6 weeks. Unfractionated whole blood was the source of the extracted total RNA. Material: whole blood. All receptors come from a female donor in good health. Some clones in this sample may be carry-over from other donors' samples.

The chain combines TRBV6-1 with TRBJ1-4, with a tentative D call TRBD1 (6 bases). Germline CDR1 and CDR2: MNHNS and SASEGT. Trimming stripped 6 bases from V and 11 bases from J, with 10 bases between. The CDR3 contains 11 residues. In nucleotides, the CDR3 is TGTGCCAGCAGGGCAGGGGAGAAACTGTTTTTT. It codes for CASRAGEKLFF.

This clonotype was recorded many times. J is TRBJ1-1 and V is TRBV4-3; 9 bases are shared with TRBD1. Germline values: CDR1 LGHNA, CDR2 YSLEER. The CDR3 is 15 residues long. With 0 bases clipped from V and 4 bases from J, the junction kept 3 bases outside the gene matches. CDR3 coding DNA: TGCGCCAGCAGCCAAGATTGGACAGGGGCCACTGAAGCTTTCTTT. Protein sequence: CASSQDWTGATEAFF.

The chain links TRBV19 to TRBJ2-1, with TRBD1 matching 8 bases. Unmatched junction bases numbered 5, after V lost 2 bases and J lost 5 bases. The CDR3 sequence is 15 residues long. The germline V gene has CDR1 LNHDA and CDR2 SQIVND (reference sequence). Here the CDR3 DNA reads TGTGCCAGTAGTATACGCCAGGGGGCGAACAATGAGCAGTTCTTC. This codes for CASSIRQGANNEQFF.

This clonotype has at least ten counts. The chain joins TRBV28 to TRBJ2-7; 7 bases line up with TRBD2. The CDR3 has 14 amino acids. The trim removed 10 bases at V and 0 bases at J, leaving 9 bases unmatched. In germline, CDR1 is MDHEN, CDR2 SYDVKM. The CDR3 is CATTGLLSSYEQYF. The CDR3 region has the DNA TGTGCCACTACGGGACTACTGAGCTCCTACGAGCAGTACTTC.

This clonotype was picked up a small number of times. The chain carries TRBV28 and TRBJ1-4, with D unclear. Germline loops: CDR1 MDHEN, CDR2 SYDVKM. V lost 7 bases and J lost 5, with 17 bases in between. The length of the CDR3 is 15 residues. The DNA for the CDR3 is TGTGCCAGCAAAAGCGTCACGGGATGGAATGAAAAACTGTTTTTT. Translation: CASKSVTGWNEKLFF.

This clonotype showed up many times. The V and J genes are TRBV7-3 and TRBJ2-1; TRBD2 might be the D (6 bases). Between the trimmed V and J ends, which lost 5 bases and 6 bases, there was a span of 14 bases. The V gene's germline CDR1 is SGHTA and CDR2 FQGTGA. This CDR3 region has 14 residues. The CDR3 DNA reads as TGTGCCAGCAGCCGGGGGACCGGGAGCAATGAGCAGTTCTTC. Its protein is CASSRGTGSNEQFF.

This clonotype was observed a few times. The rearrangement links TRBV6-2 or TRBV6-3 to TRBJ1-2, with D uncertain. Germline CDR1 and CDR2: MNHEY and SVGEGT. V shed 3 bases and J shed 0 bases, with 14 bases lying between them. The CDR3 loop spans 16 amino acids. CDR3 in DNA: TGTGCCAGCAGTTATCGGCTAACCCAAGCTAACTATGGCTACACCTTC. This codes for CASSYRLTQANYGYTF.

In this sample, this clonotype turned up many times. This chain links TRBV24-1 with TRBJ2-7, with 7 bases lining up with TRBD2. This CDR3 is built from 13 residues. J lost 2 bases, V lost 9 bases, and 6 bases had no gene match. Germline loops: CDR1 KGHDR, CDR2 SFDVKD. The CDR3 sequence: CATGAGDTYEQYF. In nucleotides, the CDR3 is TGTGCCACCGGGGCGGGGGATACCTACGAGCAGTACTTC.

Worth noting for this clonotype: The junction departs from germline at one end; a sequencing error may be responsible. The rearrangement joins TRBV9 to TRBJ1-1; tentative D call: TRBD1 (5 bases). The CDR3 length is 15 residues. The germline V gene encodes CDR1 SGDLS and CDR2 YYNGEE. The CDR3 coding sequence is TGTGCCAGCAGCCCCAGTGGGGGAATGAACACTGAAACTTTCTTT. Protein: CASSPSGGMNTETFF.

This clonotype was recorded many times. The rearrangement links TRBV4-2 to TRBJ2-1; TRBD2 might be the D (6 bases). This CDR3 contains 18 residues. Germline V gene lookup returns CDR1 LGHNA and CDR2 YNFKEQ. Deletions cut 0 bases from V and 6 bases from J, with 21 bases between. As DNA, the CDR3 is TGTGCCAGCAGCCAAGAGACTGGTGGGGGGTTGCCCTTCAATGAGCAGTTCTTC. Amino acid sequence: CASSQETGGGLPFNEQFF.

The gene calls are TRBV3-1 and TRBJ2-1; no definite D call. CDR3 length: 15 amino acids. Trimming stripped 0 bases from V and 5 bases from J, with 11 bases between. The germline V gene encodes CDR1 LGHDT and CDR2 YNNKEL (reference sequence). Here the CDR3 reads CASSQEAELNNEQFF. Here the CDR3 DNA reads TGTGCCAGCAGCCAAGAGGCCGAGCTAAACAATGAGCAGTTCTTC.

This clonotype was seen repeatedly, ten times or more. This chain uses TRBV28 with TRBJ2-7, with D possibly matching TRBD2 (5 bases). The germline V and J ends were trimmed by 6 bases and 4 bases, with 16 bases remaining between them. CDR3 length: 14 amino acids. Germline assignment: CDR1 MDHEN and CDR2 SYDVKM. The CDR3 nucleotides are TGTGCCAGCAGCTCCCGGGGTGGGGATTACGAGCAGTACTTC. It yields the protein CASSSRGGDYEQYF.

This clonotype turned up a few times. This chain joins TRBV6-2 or TRBV6-3 and TRBJ2-1; TRBD2 aligns across 9 bases. The germline gives CDR1 MNHEY, CDR2 SVGEGT. The CDR3 is 20 residues long. V shed 7 bases and J 7 bases; nucleotides not matched to a gene: 26. In DNA, the CDR3 is TGTGCCAGCACCCATCCCACCCAACCACGACTAGCGGCGAGGGCTAATGAGCAGTTCTTC. This sequence encodes CASTHPTQPRLAARANEQFF.

This clonotype was seen ten or more times. CDR3 residues: CASSLYPSITEAFF. The CDR3 coding sequence is TGTGCCAGCAGTTTATACCCCAGTATCACTGAAGCTTTCTTT. The chain has TRBV28 and TRBJ1-1; D call uncertain. V was trimmed by 1 base and J by 4 bases, leaving 10 bases between them. The germline V gene has CDR1 MDHEN and CDR2 SYDVKM. The CDR3 is 14 amino acids. Full variable domain (missing parts from reference TRBV28 and TRBJ1-1): DVKVTQSSRYLVKRTGEKVFLECVQDMDHENMFWYRQDPGLGLRLIYFSYDVKMKEKGDIPEGYSVSREKKERFSLILESASTNQTSMYLCASSLYPSITEAFFGQGTRLTVV.

The chain is built from TRBV28 and TRBJ1-6; tentative D call: TRBD1 (6 bases). Trimming left V 6 bases short and J 10 bases short, with 13 bases between. CDR3 size: 13 residues. The V gene's germline CDR1 is MDHEN and CDR2 SYDVKM. The CDR3 bases are TGTGCCAGCAGAACTACAGGGTTATCACCCCTCCACTTT. It encodes CASRTTGLSPLHF.

Ten or more counts support this clonotype. This chain links TRBV14 with TRBJ2-5; D unresolved. Trimming left V 0 bases short and J 4 bases short, with 3 bases between. CDR3 length: 12 residues. Germline assignment: CDR1 SGHDN and CDR2 FVKESK. The CDR3 nucleotides read TGTGCCAGCAGCCAAGAGAGAGAGACCCAGTACTTC. Translation: CASSQERETQYF.

DNA for the CDR3: TGCAGTGCTCGGGACCCCCCAGATACGCAGTATTTT. It codes for CSARDPPDTQYF. The chain recombines TRBV20-1 with TRBJ2-3; tentatively, D is TRBD1 or TRBD2 (5 bases each). Germline V gene sequence: CDR1 DFQATT, CDR2 SNEGSKA (reference sequence). The ends were cut back, 5 bases at V and 4 bases at J, with 10 bases in the middle. The CDR3 is 12 amino acids.

This chain joins TRBV28 and TRBJ2-1; TRBD2 agrees at 7 bases. Germline CDR1 is MDHEN and CDR2 is SYDVKM. V trimming: 4 bases; J trimming: 5 bases; junction bases outside the gene matches: 8. The CDR3 loop spans 15 amino acids. CDR3 DNA: TGTGCCAGCAGTTCCCTTGGGAGGGCCGACAATGAGCAGTTCTTC. Translation gives CASSSLGRADNEQFF.

Many counts were recorded for this clonotype. V usage is TRBV20-1 and J usage is TRBJ2-3; 8 nucleotides line up with TRBD1. CDR1 is DFQATT, CDR2 SNEGSKA, per germline (reference sequence). The ends lost 3 bases at V and 4 bases at J; junction bases unmatched: 3. This CDR3 comprises 13 residues. CDR3 coding DNA: TGCAGTGCTAGGACAGGGGCCCCAGATACGCAGTATTTT. Its translation: CSARTGAPDTQYF.

This clonotype was observed a few times. The rearrangement joins TRBV29-1 to TRBJ2-7; TRBD2 matches at 8 bases. This CDR3 region has 18 residues. In germline, CDR1 is SQVTM, CDR2 ANQGSEA. J lost 5 bases, V lost 0 bases, and 18 bases had no gene match. The chain's CDR3 is CSVEDRALSGTRGDEQYF. The CDR3 bases are TGCAGCGTTGAAGATCGGGCGTTATCCGGGACTAGGGGCGACGAGCAGTACTTC.

The sample holds many counts of this clonotype. The chain recombines TRBV7-9 with TRBJ1-5; no clear D. CDR3 length: 13 amino acids. CDR1 and CDR2 (germline): SEHNR, FQNEAQ (reference sequence). V was clipped by 7 bases and J by 5 bases, with 12 bases between them. As DNA, the CDR3 is TGTGCCAGCACTAAAGAAGGTTATCAGCCCCAGCATTTT. Translated: CASTKEGYQPQHF.

This clonotype appeared a few times. The chain combines TRBV12-3 or TRBV12-4 with TRBJ2-7; maybe TRBD1 (6 bases). The CDR3 length is 13 residues. Trimming removed 6 bases from V and 6 bases from J, with 15 bases in between. CDR3: CASREIQGSEQYF. CDR3 sequence (DNA): TGTGCCAGCAGAGAGATACAGGGATCCGAGCAGTACTTC.

This clonotype has a count of ten or more. The J gene is TRBJ1-4, the V gene TRBV7-9; the D is unclear. The CDR3 is 12 residues long. Germline V gives CDR1 SEHNR, CDR2 FQNEAQ (reference sequence). The germline V and J ends were trimmed by 8 bases and 5 bases, with 9 bases remaining between them. The CDR3 reads CASEEKNEKLFF. The CDR3 nucleotides are TGTGCCAGCGAAGAGAAGAATGAAAAACTGTTTTTT.

A few counts support this clonotype. This rearrangement joins TRBV20-1 to TRBJ2-3; 8 bases are shared with TRBD2. This CDR3 spans 16 amino acids. Per germline, CDR1 DFQATT and CDR2 SNEGSKA (reference sequence). After removal of 5 bases from V and 1 base from J, the junction contained 11 bases not matched to a gene. The CDR3 coding sequence is TGCAGTGCTGGGCCCCTCGGACTAGCCCGCACAGATACGCAGTATTTT. Protein product: CSAGPLGLARTDTQYF.